The TCR beta chain under discussion was sequenced for a study of blood T cell repertoires in COVID-19. Study context: PBMCs, B-cell-depleted T cells, or T cells provided the cDNA or gDNA that made up the material.

In the authors' workflow: The assay estimated nucleated cells by amplifying reference gene primers. Data came from immunoSEQ multiplex PCR; TCRdb stores just in-frame clones and leaves some out. The V and J calls and clone size are taken from that table; D and trimming were inferred from the DNA. There are 250,000 or so clones in the sample; approximately 86% occur only once, and 5.5% to 7.5% lies in the top ten. The table lists this clone with a count of one. There are 14 residues in the CDR3. Germline values: CDR1 KGHSH, CDR2 LQKENI. The germline V and J ends were trimmed by 3 bases and 8 bases, with 16 bases remaining between them.

The genes are TRBV18 and TRBJ1-2, with a weak D call TRBD1 (6 bases). Sequenced: peripheral blood. The source of this sequence is a woman in her 70s with active or convalescent COVID-19. The chain's CDR3 is CASSPPGVDGGYTF. The CDR3 coding sequence is TGTGCCAGCTCACCCCCAGGGGTTGACGGGGGCTACACCTTC.